This T cell receptor beta chain was sequenced during a study of Ad26.COV2.S vaccination and SARS-CoV-2 variants. Study-wide context: Ad26.COV2.S shots went into the muscle once or twice, 56 days apart. The study, taken as a whole, reports: Marked by substantial breadth, spike-specific CD8+ and CD4+ T cell responses were reportedly seen after vaccination. Using TCR breadth and depth analyses may have led to underestimated total T cell responses.

Method: immunoSEQ multiplex PCR; TCRdb's copy keeps in-frame clones and lacks some. The data contain under 600,000 clones, roughly nine tenths of them seen just once; the ten biggest clones take up around 1.6%. A remark on this clone: Its specificity is not known.

Germline V gene sequence: CDR1 SGHTA, CDR2 FQGNSA. CDR3 length: 15 residues. The V end was cut by 0 bases, the J end by 4 bases, with 12 bases between. Treatment in this sample: about 20 received Ad26.COV2.S at low or high dose, single or two shots; about five received placebo; per-sample allocation not given. Day 63 following the first vaccine or placebo injection was when the samples were taken. This rearrangement joins TRBV7-2 to TRBJ1-2; no clear D gene. The source material was peripheral blood, sampled in a trial of Ad26.COV2.S vaccine versus placebo. The TCR was taken from a person aged 18-65 years who received the Ad26.COV2.S COVID-19 vaccine or a placebo. CDR3: CASSLAEGPIYGYTF. The CDR3 bases are TGTGCCAGCAGCTTAGCCGAGGGTCCTATCTATGGCTACACCTTC.